This note documents a single TCR beta chain sequence. As yet, its antigen is unknown. The data were produced by immunoSEQ multiplex PCR, yet TCRdb's version contains in-frame clones alone and is incomplete. This table holds about 35,000 clones, more than 60% found once. Germline CDR1 ENHRY, CDR2 SYGVKD. Trimming removed 6 bases from V and 0 bases from J; junction bases left unmatched: 10. This CDR3 region has 17 residues. This entry is derived from a study of monozygotic twins with cystic fibrosis. Whole-study findings and limits: Monozygotic CF twin pairs shared significantly more nucleotide-identical clonotypes than unrelated CF individuals did. Median Simpson clonality of 0.0095 suggested naive T cells predominated. V usage most resembled the co-twin in 13 of 16 pairs. No link emerged between shared CDR3 counts and age, concordance or severity.

This clonotype originated in a girl aged 5-17 years with cystic fibrosis. The genes are TRBV10-3 and TRBJ2-3; 9 bases are a match to TRBD2. Source material: blood. CDR3 DNA sequence: TGTGCCATCAGACGAGCCACTCTAGCGGGGAGCACAGATACGCAGTATTTT. Its protein is CAIRRATLAGSTDTQYF.